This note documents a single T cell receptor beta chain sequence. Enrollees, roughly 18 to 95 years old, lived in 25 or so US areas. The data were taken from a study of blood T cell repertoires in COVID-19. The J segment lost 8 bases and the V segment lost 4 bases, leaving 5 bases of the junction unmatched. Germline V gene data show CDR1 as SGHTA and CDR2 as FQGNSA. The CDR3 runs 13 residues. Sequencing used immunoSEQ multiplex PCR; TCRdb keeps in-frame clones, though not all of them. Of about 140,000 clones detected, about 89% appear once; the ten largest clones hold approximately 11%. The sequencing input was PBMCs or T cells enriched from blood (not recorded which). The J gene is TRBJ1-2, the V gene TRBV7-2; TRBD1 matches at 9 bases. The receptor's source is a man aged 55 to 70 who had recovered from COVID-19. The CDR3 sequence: CASSSDRGGGYTF. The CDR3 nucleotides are TGTGCCAGCAGCTCGGACAGGGGTGGAGGCTACACCTTC.